A single sample gave rise to the 17 T cell receptor beta chains below, sequenced in a study of T cell changes during pregnancy in multiple sclerosis. The protocol was immunoSEQ multiplex PCR, while the TCRdb copy is restricted to in-frame clones and leaves out a portion. This table has about 31,000 clones, around 90% appearing once. This specimen was CD8+ T cells from peripheral blood mononuclear cells, taken before pregnancy. Receptor source: a female donor with multiple sclerosis, enrolled in a pregnancy study.

The genes are TRBV28 and TRBJ2-7; TRBD2 agrees at 10 bases. Losses at the gene ends were 7 bases for V and 6 bases for J; bases not matched to a gene: 18. This CDR3 has 17 residues. CDR1 is MDHEN, CDR2 SYDVKM, per germline. The CDR3 nucleotides are TGTGCCAGCACTCGGGCTAGCGGGAGATACCACCGGCTCGAGCAGTACTTC. This sequence encodes CASTRASGRYHRLEQYF.

The genes are TRBV30 and TRBJ1-6, with a possible D match to TRBD1 (5 bases). The CDR3 has 15 residues. V dropped 2 bases and J dropped 2 bases, with 10 bases sitting between them. The germline CDR1 and CDR2 sequences are GTSNPN and SVGIG (reference sequence). CDR3 sequence (DNA): TGTGCCTGGAGTACCGCGACAGCCTATAATTCACCCCTCCACTTT. Its protein product is CAWSTATAYNSPLHF.

A single count supports this clone. The chain couples TRBV6-5 to TRBJ2-3, with 7 bases fitting TRBD2. V dropped 3 bases and J dropped 5; count of bases not matched to a gene: 5. Germline lookup yields CDR1 MNHEY and CDR2 SVGAGI. There are 14 residues in the CDR3. The CDR3 sequence is CASSYWREQDTQYF. As DNA, the CDR3 is TGTGCCAGCAGTTATTGGCGGGAGCAAGATACGCAGTATTTT.

This clone came up many times. The chain is built from TRBV6-4 and TRBJ1-6, with 8 bases lining up with TRBD1. Germline V gene sequence: CDR1 MRHNA, CDR2 SNTAGT. The junction had 2 bases not matched to a gene; V was cut back by 0 bases and J by 7 bases. There are 15 residues in the CDR3. This CDR3 is CASSDSRTGNSPLHF. CDR3 DNA: TGTGCCAGCAGTGACTCGAGGACAGGGAATTCACCCCTCCACTTT.

The V call is TRBV19, the J call TRBJ2-2; the D gene is possibly TRBD2 (5 bases). Germline V CDR1 and CDR2: LNHDA, SQIVND (reference sequence). The CDR3 loop spans 16 amino acids. V was clipped by 3 bases and J by 3 bases, with 14 bases between them. CDR3 sequence: CASSIRRMRDTGELFF. The CDR3 bases are TGTGCCAGTAGTATTCGGAGGATGAGAGACACCGGGGAGCTGTTTTTT.

The chain carries TRBV30 and TRBJ1-1; 11 positions agree with TRBD1. The V gene's germline CDR1 is GTSNPN and CDR2 SVGIG (reference sequence). This CDR3 region has 13 residues. The DNA for the CDR3 is TGTGCTGCCGGACAGGGGGCGAACACTGAAGCTTTCTTT. This encodes CAAGQGANTEAFF.

The chain couples TRBV28 to TRBJ2-1, with D possibly being TRBD2 (5 bases). Germline V gene data show CDR1 as MDHEN and CDR2 as SYDVKM. The CDR3 spans 13 residues. The V end was cut by 5 bases, the J end by 10 bases, with 15 bases between. For the CDR3, the DNA is TGTGCCAGCAGTCCAACTAGTGTTGGGGAGCAGTTCTTC. Translation: CASSPTSVGEQFF.

This rearrangement joins TRBV7-9 to TRBJ2-3, with TRBD1 matching 8 bases. The V and J ends lost 5 bases and 2 bases, in that order; junction bases with no gene match: 6. The germline V gene has CDR1 SEHNR and CDR2 FQNEAQ (reference sequence). The length of the CDR3 is 15 residues. CDR3 DNA sequence: TGTGCCAGCAGCCTAGGACAGGGCGACACAGATACGCAGTATTTT. This sequence encodes CASSLGQGDTDTQYF.

This clone has only one observation. The V call is TRBV2, the J call TRBJ2-6; D remains ambiguous. Per germline, CDR1 SNHLY and CDR2 FYNNEI. The germline V and J ends were trimmed by 7 bases and 4 bases, with 11 bases remaining between them. The CDR3 extends over 14 amino acids. The CDR3 bases are TGTGCCAGCATCCTTGGGCCCGGGGCCAACGTCCTGACTTTC. This gives the protein CASILGPGANVLTF.

V gene TRBV28 combines with J gene TRBJ2-7; possible D gene TRBD2, 5 bases. The germline V and J ends were trimmed by 2 bases and 2 bases, with 10 bases remaining between them. This CDR3 comprises 14 residues. Germline assignment: CDR1 MDHEN and CDR2 SYDVKM. CDR3 coding DNA: TGTGCCAGCAGTTTAATTGGAGGTACCTACGAGCAGTACTTC. This sequence encodes CASSLIGGTYEQYF.

This chain uses TRBV16 with TRBJ2-4, with D possibly matching TRBD2 (5 bases). The CDR3 totals 14 residues. V gave up 1 base and J gave up 7 bases, with 11 bases separating them. CDR1 is KGHSY and CDR2 is FQNENV in the germline V gene. The CDR3 DNA is TGTGCCAGCAGCCAATACAGCACGGGGAACATTCAGTACTTC. This gives the protein CASSQYSTGNIQYF.

J is TRBJ2-1 and V is TRBV5-5; D gene ambiguous. Trimming pared 2 bases from V and 3 bases from J, leaving 3 bases between. This CDR3 has 12 residues. Per germline, CDR1 SGHKS and CDR2 YYEKEE (reference sequence). The CDR3, as DNA: TGTGCCAGCAGCTTCCGCTACAATGAGCAGTTCTTC. Translation: CASSFRYNEQFF.

This chain links TRBV6-5 with TRBJ2-1; D is unclear. V shed 6 bases and J shed 0 bases, with 12 bases lying between them. The germline CDR1 and CDR2 sequences are MNHEY and SVGAGI. This CDR3 region has 15 residues. The CDR3 region is CASSPGISSYNEQFF. The DNA of the CDR3 is TGTGCCAGCAGCCCAGGTATAAGCTCCTACAATGAGCAGTTCTTC.

The rearrangement links TRBV15 to TRBJ2-5; 10 nucleotides match TRBD1. This CDR3 has 16 amino acids. CDR1 is LNHNV and CDR2 is YYDKDF in the germline V gene (reference sequence). V gave up 1 base and J gave up 6 bases; unmatched junction bases: 8. CDR3 DNA sequence: TGTGCCACCAGCAGAGGCGTGACAGGGGGCGCAAAGACCCAGTACTTC. Encoded protein: CATSRGVTGGAKTQYF. Supplemented by reference TRBV15 and TRBJ2-5, the full variable domain reads DAMVIQNPRYQVTQFGKPVTLSCSQTLNHNVMYWYQQKSSQAPKLLFHYYDKDFNNEADTPDNFQSRRPNTSFCFLDIRSPGLGDTAMYLCATSRGVTGGAKTQYFGPGTRLLVL.

This clone was counted only a few times. The chain is built from TRBV13 and TRBJ2-1, with a weak D call TRBD2 (5 bases). Germline CDR1 and CDR2: PRHDT and FYEKMQ (reference sequence). The germline V and J ends were trimmed by 1 base and 0 bases, with 10 bases remaining between them. This CDR3 comprises 16 residues. CDR3 coding DNA: TGTGCCAGCAGCTTAGTAGCGCTAGGCTCCTACAATGAGCAGTTCTTC. It specifies CASSLVALGSYNEQFF.

The chain joins TRBV4-1 to TRBJ1-4; 7 bases match TRBD1. The CDR3 spans 14 residues. Germline V gene data show CDR1 as MGHRA and CDR2 as YSYEKL. After removal of 2 bases from V and 8 bases from J, the junction contained 5 bases not matched to a gene. The CDR3 coding sequence is TGCGCCAGCAGCCAAATTCAGGGGGGAGAAAAACTGTTTTTT. It specifies CASSQIQGGEKLFF.

This chain links TRBV11-1 with TRBJ1-4; D unresolved. CDR1 and CDR2 (germline): SGHAT, FQDESV (reference sequence). V was clipped by 4 bases and J by 5 bases, with 11 bases between them. The CDR3 is 14 amino acids. This chain's CDR3 is CASSSSRLNEKLFF. DNA of the CDR3: TGTGCCAGCAGCTCGTCCCGTCTAAATGAAAAACTGTTTTTT.